These T cell receptor beta chains were read from a single sample in a study of brain metastases from non-small cell lung cancer. Data came from immunoSEQ multiplex PCR; TCRdb stores just in-frame clones and leaves some out. The table shows more than 14,000 clones, with over 75% occurring only once. The specimen sequenced was primary lung tumor tissue. Receptors originate from a donor at least 40 years old with non-small cell lung cancer. The CDR3 runs from the conserved cysteine through the conserved F or W. The order of the fields is D gene, V gene, clone size, J gene, CDR3 protein, CDR3 DNA. D genes are given only for firm matches. Rows may omit the clone size; those that give it use once, few, many or a size class.

NA	TRBV29-1	NA	TRBJ1-2	CSVSTWGSSYGYTF	TGCAGCGTTTCGACGTGGGGAAGCAGCTATGGCTACACCTTC
NA	TRBV19	NA	TRBJ1-5	CASSIGPNQPQHF	TGTGCCAGTAGTATCGGACCTAATCAGCCCCAGCATTTT
NA	TRBV6-2/TRBV6-3	NA	TRBJ2-7	CASSLSGEYEQYF	TGTGCCAGCAGTTTGTCAGGGGAGTACGAGCAGTACTTC
TRBD1	TRBV5-1	NA	TRBJ2-3	CASSYTGTGVEDTQYF	TGCGCCAGCAGTTATACCGGGACAGGGGTCGAGGATACGCAGTATTTT
NA	TRBV7-8	NA	TRBJ2-2	CASKATFTGELFF	TGTGCCAGCAAAGCTACTTTCACCGGGGAGCTGTTTTTT
NA	TRBV29-1	NA	TRBJ1-4	CMAQTGQQEKLFF	TGCATGGCCCAAACGGGGCAACAGGAAAAACTGTTTTTT
NA	TRBV24-1	NA	TRBJ1-5	CATGTDQPQHF	TGTGCCACCGGTACCGATCAGCCCCAGCATTTT
TRBD2	TRBV5-5	NA	TRBJ2-1	CASSLAGRAGGDEQFF	TGTGCCAGCAGCTTGGCCGGCCGAGCGGGGGGTGATGAGCAGTTCTTC
NA	TRBV9	NA	TRBJ1-1	CVSSVTAGTTEAFF	TGTGTCAGCAGCGTGACGGCAGGGACGACTGAAGCTTTCTTT
NA	TRBV18	NA	TRBJ1-1	CASSPPHWTSPMNTEAFF	TGTGCCAGCTCACCACCGCATTGGACATCACCTATGAACACTGAAGCTTTCTTT
NA	TRBV6-6	NA	TRBJ1-1	CASSWAGLNTEAFF	TGTGCCAGCAGTTGGGCAGGGCTGAACACTGAAGCTTTCTTT
NA	TRBV5-1	NA	TRBJ1-4	CASSLVDTNEKLFF	TGCGCCAGCAGCTTGGTAGATACTAATGAAAAACTGTTTTTT
NA	TRBV6-5	NA	TRBJ1-5	CASSYSGPHQPQHF	TGTGCCAGCAGTTACTCGGGGCCCCATCAGCCCCAGCATTTT
NA	TRBV7-9	NA	TRBJ1-1	CASSLQGQNTEAFF	TGTGCCAGCAGCTTGCAGGGGCAGAACACTGAAGCTTTCTTT
NA	TRBV7-6	NA	TRBJ2-6	CASSLRDSGANVLTF	TGTGCCAGCAGCTTAAGGGACTCTGGGGCCAACGTCCTGACTTTC
NA	TRBV18	NA	TRBJ1-3	CASSPGGGGNTIYF	TGTGCCAGCTCACCAGGGGGCGGTGGAAACACCATATATTTT
TRBD1	TRBV4-2	NA	TRBJ1-1	CASSPGTGGSLSEAFF	TGTGCCAGCAGCCCGGGGACAGGGGGTTCTTTGTCGGAGGCTTTCTTT
NA	TRBV28	NA	TRBJ1-5	CASSFNRGPLNQPQHF	TGTGCCAGCAGTTTTAATAGGGGACCCCTCAATCAGCCCCAGCATTTT
NA	TRBV3-1/TRBV3-2	NA	TRBJ2-5	CASSPGETQYF	TGTGCCAGCAGCCCAGGGGAGACCCAGTACTTC
NA	TRBV5-1	NA	TRBJ1-1	CASSPVTLGDTEAFF	TGCGCCAGCAGCCCCGTAACGCTGGGGGACACTGAAGCTTTCTTT
NA	TRBV6-5	NA	TRBJ1-2	CASSYSRGVPTF	TGTGCCAGCAGTTACTCGAGGGGGGTCCCCACCTTC
NA	TRBV12-3/TRBV12-4	NA	TRBJ1-6	CASSFLIGSPLHF	TGTGCCAGCAGTTTTCTAATTGGGTCACCCCTCCACTTT
TRBD1	TRBV13	NA	TRBJ1-6	CASRQTGRNSPLHF	TGTGCCAGCAGACAGACAGGGCGCAATTCACCCCTCCACTTT
NA	TRBV6-1	NA	TRBJ2-1	CASSYPPGVREQFF	TGTGCCAGCAGTTATCCCCCCGGGGTCAGAGAGCAGTTCTTC
TRBD1	TRBV29-1	medium-sized	TRBJ2-5	CSVGAGGRGTQYF	TGCAGCGTTGGGGCAGGGGGCAGGGGGACCCAGTACTTC
TRBD1	TRBV27	NA	TRBJ1-5	CASSLQGGNQPQHF	TGTGCCAGCAGTTTGCAGGGGGGCAATCAGCCCCAGCATTTT
NA	TRBV18	NA	TRBJ2-5	CASSPAGIQETQYF	TGTGCCAGCTCACCTGCGGGGATCCAAGAGACCCAGTACTTC
NA	TRBV9	once	TRBJ1-2	CASSERAGVNNYGYTF	TGTGCCAGCAGCGAACGGGCGGGGGTAAACAACTATGGCTACACCTTC
TRBD1	TRBV6-2/TRBV6-3	once	TRBJ2-7	CASSLAGTGGLKQYF	TGTGCCAGCAGCCTCGCCGGGACAGGTGGGTTGAAGCAGTACTTC
NA	TRBV3-1/TRBV3-2	NA	TRBJ2-4	CASSQDLGIQYF	TGTGCCAGCAGCCAAGATCTAGGCATTCAGTACTTC
NA	TRBV6-4	NA	TRBJ1-2	CASSDPRLGGGYTF	TGTGCCAGCAGTGACCCCCGACTCGGGGGTGGCTACACCTTC
NA	TRBV12-3/TRBV12-4	NA	TRBJ2-3	CASSFRSTDTQYF	TGTGCCAGCAGTTTCCGTTCCACAGATACGCAGTATTTT
NA	TRBV3-1/TRBV3-2	NA	TRBJ1-1	CASRPDSNSEAFF	TGTGCCAGCAGACCGGACTCGAACAGTGAAGCTTTCTTT
NA	TRBV29-1	NA	TRBJ2-7	CSVGSGFSYEQYF	TGCAGCGTCGGTTCGGGATTCTCCTACGAGCAGTACTTC
NA	TRBV19	few	TRBJ1-4	CATRGGGGEKLFF	TGTGCCACCCGAGGGGGTGGAGGGGAAAAACTGTTTTTT
NA	TRBV7-2	once	TRBJ2-3	CASSLQGGPPDTQYF	TGTGCCAGCAGCTTACAGGGAGGCCCCCCAGATACGCAGTATTTT
NA	TRBV7-9	NA	TRBJ1-2	CASSSGGTDYGYTF	TGTGCCAGCAGCTCGGGAGGGACCGACTATGGCTACACCTTC
NA	TRBV6-2/TRBV6-3	NA	TRBJ1-2	CASSFQTVANYGYTF	TGTGCCAGCAGCTTCCAGACAGTAGCTAACTATGGCTACACCTTC
NA	TRBV6-1	NA	TRBJ2-5	CASSERGREETQYF	TGTGCCAGCAGTGAAAGGGGCAGGGAGGAGACCCAGTACTTC
NA	TRBV6-1	few	TRBJ1-6	CASSERGSNSPLHF	TGTGCCAGCAGTGAGCGGGGGAGCAATTCACCCCTCCACTTT
TRBD1	TRBV4-1	once	TRBJ1-1	CASSPGGRGRGDTEAFF	TGCGCCAGCAGCCCAGGGGGCAGGGGCCGAGGAGACACTGAAGCTTTCTTT
TRBD1	TRBV5-8	NA	TRBJ1-6	CASSDRDRGDNSPLHF	TGTGCCAGCAGCGACCGGGACAGGGGCGATAATTCACCCCTCCACTTT
TRBD1	TRBV9	NA	TRBJ1-1	CASSVVGTGGTEAFF	TGTGCCAGCAGCGTAGTGGGGACAGGGGGCACTGAAGCTTTCTTT
NA	TRBV24-1	few	TRBJ2-4	CATSDPNGPGLAKNIQYF	TGTGCCACCAGTGACCCCAACGGTCCGGGTTTAGCCAAAAACATTCAGTACTTC
NA	TRBV12-3/TRBV12-4	NA	TRBJ1-5	CASRPTGNQPQHF	TGTGCCAGCAGACCGACAGGCAATCAGCCCCAGCATTTT
TRBD1	TRBV19	NA	TRBJ2-5	CASSAGQGVTETQYF	TGTGCCAGTAGTGCAGGACAGGGGGTAACGGAGACCCAGTACTTC
TRBD1	TRBV5-1	once	TRBJ2-5	CASSTGQGGHLETQYF	TGCGCCAGCAGCACCGGACAGGGGGGACATTTAGAGACCCAGTACTTC
TRBD1	TRBV2	NA	TRBJ2-1	CASSNPGQGTYNEQFF	TGTGCCAGCAGTAACCCGGGACAGGGAACCTACAATGAGCAGTTCTTC
NA	TRBV5-1	NA	TRBJ1-2	CASSFGYGYTF	TGCGCCAGCAGCTTCGGGTACGGCTACACCTTC
NA	TRBV6-5	few	TRBJ1-2	CASSPGRQYGYTF	TGTGCCAGCAGCCCGGGACGACAATATGGCTACACCTTC
NA	TRBV7-9	NA	TRBJ1-1	CASSNSNTEAFF	TGTGCCAGCAGTAATTCGAACACTGAAGCTTTCTTT
TRBD1	TRBV5-1	NA	TRBJ1-3	CASSLASGGSGNTIYF	TGCGCCAGCAGCTTGGCGTCAGGGGGTTCTGGAAACACCATATATTTT
NA	TRBV7-3	NA	TRBJ2-3	CASSSPSEVDTQYF	TGTGCCAGCAGCTCCCCCTCGGAGGTAGATACGCAGTATTTT
NA	TRBV15	NA	TRBJ1-1	CATSRDNGGSEAFF	TGTGCCACCAGCAGAGATAATGGGGGATCTGAAGCTTTCTTT